The source of this T cell receptor (beta chain) is a study of shared clonotypes between healthy human individuals. Assay used: immunoSEQ multiplex PCR; TCRdb lists only in-frame clones, some missing. The sample contains 550,000 to 750,000 clones, roughly 95% of which appear only once. It was CD45RO-negative cells, positively selected for CCR7, that made up naive CD8 cells, with terminally differentiated effector memory CD45RA+ cells excluded. This receptor was obtained from a woman aged 25 to 39 in good health. The source material was naive CD8+ T cells sorted from blood.

The CDR3 spells CASSSLRDEPAQFF. DNA for the CDR3: TGTGCCAGCAGCTCTCTGCGGGACGAGCCGGCCCAGTTCTTC. The V call is TRBV11-2, the J call TRBJ2-1; a possible D gene is TRBD2 (6 bases). The germline V and J ends were trimmed by 4 bases and 13 bases, with 20 bases remaining between them. The CDR3 contains 14 residues. CDR1 is SGHAT and CDR2 is FQNNGV in the germline V gene.